This is a list of T cell receptor beta chains from one sample in a study of Ad26.COV2.S vaccination and SARS-CoV-2 variants. The method was immunoSEQ multiplex PCR; TCRdb's version includes in-frame clones alone and lacks a portion of them. The data contain some 500,000 clones, 89% of them singletons. The source material was peripheral blood, sampled in a trial of Ad26.COV2.S vaccine versus placebo. These receptors all stem from a person aged 18-65 years who received the Ad26.COV2.S COVID-19 vaccine or a placebo. The CDR3 runs from the conserved cysteine through the conserved F or W. A D gene is named only where the DNA matches it firmly. Clone size is not always given. Where it is, it says once, few, many or a class for expanded clones.

.,TRBV5-1,TRBJ2-1,TRBD2,CASSATSGRSDEQFF,TGCGCCAGCAGCGCCACTAGCGGGAGGTCTGATGAGCAGTTCTTC
.,TRBV27,TRBJ1-6,.,CASSLLGGTGVSSPLHF,TGTGCCAGCAGTTTGTTGGGCGGGACGGGGGTCTCTTCACCCCTCCACTTT
.,TRBV15,TRBJ2-3,.,CATSRDSADTQYF,TGTGCCACCAGCAGAGATTCGGCAGATACGCAGTATTTT
.,TRBV9,TRBJ1-2,.,CASSVGPQGDGYTF,TGTGCCAGCAGCGTAGGACCCCAGGGCGATGGCTACACCTTC
.,TRBV2,TRBJ2-1,.,CASPKGPTRGSYNEQFF,TGTGCCAGCCCCAAGGGGCCCACCCGGGGCTCCTACAATGAGCAGTTCTTC
once,TRBV19,TRBJ1-3,.,CASSMGPTISGNTIYF,TGTGCCAGTAGTATGGGGCCGACCATTTCTGGAAACACCATATATTTT
.,TRBV7-3,TRBJ2-3,.,CASSPEYTDTQYF,TGTGCCAGCAGCCCGGAGTACACAGATACGCAGTATTTT
.,TRBV27,TRBJ1-5,.,CASSLSPSQGGNQPQHF,TGTGCCAGCAGTTTATCCCCCTCACAGGGCGGCAATCAGCCCCAGCATTTT
.,TRBV13,TRBJ2-1,TRBD2,CASSAPTSAAYNEQFF,TGTGCCAGCAGCGCCCCGACTAGCGCAGCCTACAATGAGCAGTTCTTC
.,TRBV6-1,TRBJ1-2,.,CASSAQLTRTGNYGYTF,TGTGCCAGCAGTGCCCAACTAACCAGGACGGGGAACTATGGCTACACCTTC
.,TRBV5-1,TRBJ1-1,.,CASSFSPTFGTEAFF,TGCGCCAGCAGCTTTTCTCCGACCTTTGGAACTGAAGCTTTCTTT
.,TRBV3-1/TRBV3-2,TRBJ1-5,.,CASSQEGVFQPQHF,TGTGCCAGCAGCCAAGAGGGCGTGTTTCAGCCCCAGCATTTT
.,TRBV10-3,TRBJ2-7,.,CAISESPGKGPYEQYF,TGTGCCATCAGTGAGAGCCCCGGGAAAGGGCCTTACGAGCAGTACTTC
.,TRBV30,TRBJ1-1,.,CAWGTGFGNEAFF,TGTGCCTGGGGGACGGGATTCGGAAATGAAGCTTTCTTT
.,TRBV5-4,TRBJ2-5,.,CASSRVSMGQETQYF,TGTGCCAGCAGTAGGGTCTCGATGGGTCAAGAGACCCAGTACTTC
.,TRBV5-1,TRBJ2-5,.,CASSFSLRGPQETQYF,TGCGCCAGCAGCTTCTCTTTGCGGGGGCCCCAAGAGACCCAGTACTTC
few,TRBV19,TRBJ2-7,.,CASSPRAPLEQYF,TGTGCCAGTAGTCCAAGGGCCCCCCTGGAGCAGTACTTC
.,TRBV18,TRBJ2-3,.,CASSQNREDTQYF,TGTGCCAGCTCACAGAACAGGGAAGATACGCAGTATTTT
once,TRBV2,TRBJ2-4,.,CASSLRQVENIQYF,TGTGCCAGCAGTCTTCGGCAGGTGGAAAACATTCAGTACTTC
.,TRBV4-1,TRBJ1-1,.,CASSLRGAPNTEAFF,TGCGCCAGCTCCCTGAGAGGCGCCCCGAACACTGAAGCTTTCTTT
.,TRBV19,TRBJ1-1,.,CASSTSGLSAEAFF,TGTGCCAGTAGTACTTCAGGGTTGTCGGCTGAAGCTTTCTTT
.,TRBV5-6,TRBJ2-3,.,CASSWTDDTQYF,TGTGCCAGCAGCTGGACGGACGACACGCAGTATTTT
.,TRBV9,TRBJ2-1,.,CASSVAPSGPTYNEQFF,TGTGCCAGCAGCGTAGCTCCGAGCGGGCCGACCTACAATGAGCAGTTCTTC
.,TRBV19,TRBJ2-2,.,CASSITSGELFF,TGTGCCAGTAGTATCACTTCCGGGGAGCTGTTTTTT
.,TRBV27,TRBJ1-1,.,CASSFSTVTEAFF,TGTGCCAGCAGTTTCTCGACAGTCACTGAAGCTTTCTTT
.,TRBV5-4,TRBJ1-4,TRBD1,CASSLSLRGRHEKLFF,TGTGCCAGCAGCTTGTCGTTAAGGGGGCGTCATGAAAAACTGTTTTTT
.,TRBV9,TRBJ1-2,.,CASSARQDQYLNYGYTF,TGTGCCAGCAGCGCCCGACAGGACCAATACCTTAACTATGGCTACACCTTC
.,TRBV14,TRBJ1-1,.,CASSLARAPRTEAFF,TGTGCCAGCAGCCTAGCAAGGGCGCCCCGCACTGAAGCTTTCTTT
once,TRBV18,TRBJ1-3,.,CASSPSTQISGNTIYF,TGTGCCAGCTCACCAAGTACCCAGATCTCTGGAAACACCATATATTTT
.,TRBV9,TRBJ1-1,.,CASSSGTPNTEAFF,TGTGCCAGCAGCTCCGGGACACCGAACACTGAAGCTTTCTTT
.,TRBV7-9,TRBJ2-2,.,CASSLAGVTGELFF,TGTGCCAGCAGCCTAGCCGGGGTGACCGGGGAGCTGTTTTTT
.,TRBV28,TRBJ1-4,.,CASSLRGISEKLFF,TGTGCCAGCAGTTTGCGGGGGATTAGCGAAAAACTGTTTTTT
.,TRBV20-1,TRBJ2-7,.,CSASGRLPPLYFSYEQYF,TGCAGTGCTAGTGGCAGATTACCGCCTCTATATTTCTCCTACGAGCAGTACTTC
.,TRBV12-3/TRBV12-4,TRBJ2-1,.,CASSLYNEQFF,TGTGCCAGCAGCCTATACAATGAGCAGTTCTTC
once,TRBV4-2,TRBJ2-2,.,CASSQDGGELFF,TGTGCCAGCAGCCAAGATGGAGGGGAGCTGTTTTTT
.,TRBV19,TRBJ2-7,.,CASSITGRYEQYF,TGTGCCAGTAGTATCACAGGGAGGTACGAGCAGTACTTC
once,TRBV28,TRBJ1-5,TRBD1,CASSSFTGGRQPQHF,TGTGCCAGCAGTTCGTTCACAGGGGGGCGTCAGCCCCAGCATTTT